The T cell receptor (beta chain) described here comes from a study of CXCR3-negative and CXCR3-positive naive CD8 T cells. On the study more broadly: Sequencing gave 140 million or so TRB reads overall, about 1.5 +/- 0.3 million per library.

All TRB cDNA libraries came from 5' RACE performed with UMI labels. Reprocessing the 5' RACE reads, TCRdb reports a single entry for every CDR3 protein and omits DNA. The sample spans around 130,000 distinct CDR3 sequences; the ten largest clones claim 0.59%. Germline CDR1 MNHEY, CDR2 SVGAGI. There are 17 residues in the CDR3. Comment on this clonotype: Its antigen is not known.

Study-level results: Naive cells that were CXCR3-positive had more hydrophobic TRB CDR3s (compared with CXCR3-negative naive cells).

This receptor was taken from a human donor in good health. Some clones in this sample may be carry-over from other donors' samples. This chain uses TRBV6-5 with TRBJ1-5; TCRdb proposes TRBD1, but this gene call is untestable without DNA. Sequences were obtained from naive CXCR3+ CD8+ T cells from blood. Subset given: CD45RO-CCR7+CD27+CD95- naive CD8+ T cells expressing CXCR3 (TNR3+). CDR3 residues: CASSYSTVQGRNQPQHF.